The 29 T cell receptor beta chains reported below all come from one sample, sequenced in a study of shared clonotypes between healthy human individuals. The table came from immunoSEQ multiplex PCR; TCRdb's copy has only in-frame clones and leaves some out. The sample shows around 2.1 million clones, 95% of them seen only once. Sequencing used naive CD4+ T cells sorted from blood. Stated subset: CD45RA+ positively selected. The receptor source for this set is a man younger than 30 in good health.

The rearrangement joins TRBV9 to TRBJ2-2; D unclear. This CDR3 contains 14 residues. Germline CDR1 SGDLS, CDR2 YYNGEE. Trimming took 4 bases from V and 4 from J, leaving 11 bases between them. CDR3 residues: CASSPSGFTGELFF. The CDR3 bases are TGTGCCAGCAGCCCCTCGGGTTTCACCGGGGAGCTGTTTTTT.

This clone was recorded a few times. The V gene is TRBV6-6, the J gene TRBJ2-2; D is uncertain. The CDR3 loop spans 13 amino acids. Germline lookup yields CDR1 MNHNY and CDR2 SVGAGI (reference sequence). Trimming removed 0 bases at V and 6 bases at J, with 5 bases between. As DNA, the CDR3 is TGTGCCAGCAGTTACTCGAGGTCCGGGGAGCTGTTTTTT. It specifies CASSYSRSGELFF.

CDR3 region: CASSEERGAWTQYF. DNA for the CDR3: TGTGCCAGCAGTGAAGAGCGGGGGGCCTGGACGCAGTATTTT. V gene TRBV6-1 combines with J gene TRBJ2-3, with 9 positions matching TRBD2. Germline trimming cut 1 base from V and 9 bases from J; bases unmatched to any gene: 5. Germline-derived CDR1 and CDR2 are MNHNS and SASEGT. The CDR3 consists of 14 residues.

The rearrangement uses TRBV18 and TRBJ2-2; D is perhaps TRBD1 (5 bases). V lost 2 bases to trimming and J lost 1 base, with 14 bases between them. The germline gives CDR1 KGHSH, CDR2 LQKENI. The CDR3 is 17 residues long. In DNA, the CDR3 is TGTGCCAGCTCACCAATCGAAACAGGATTGAACACCGGGGAGCTGTTTTTT. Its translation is CASSPIETGLNTGELFF.

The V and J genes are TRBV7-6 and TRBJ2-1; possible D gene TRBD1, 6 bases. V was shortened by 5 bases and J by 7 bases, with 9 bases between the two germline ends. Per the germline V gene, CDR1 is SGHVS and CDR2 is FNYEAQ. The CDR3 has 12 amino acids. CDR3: CASSTTGNEQFF. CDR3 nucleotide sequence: TGTGCCAGCAGCACTACAGGGAATGAGCAGTTCTTC.

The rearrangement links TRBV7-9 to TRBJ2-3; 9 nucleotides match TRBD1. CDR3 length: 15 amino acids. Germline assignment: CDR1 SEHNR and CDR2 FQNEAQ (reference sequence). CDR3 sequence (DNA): TGTGCAGGCGGTCTACAGGGGGCGTTAACAGATACGCAGTATTTT. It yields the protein CAGGLQGALTDTQYF. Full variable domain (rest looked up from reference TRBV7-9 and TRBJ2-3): DTGVSQNPRHKITKRGQNVTFRCDPISEHNRLYWYRQTLGQGPEFLTYFQNEAQLEKSRLLSDRFSAERPKGSFSTLEIQRTEQGDSAMYLCAGGLQGALTDTQYFGPGTRLTVL.

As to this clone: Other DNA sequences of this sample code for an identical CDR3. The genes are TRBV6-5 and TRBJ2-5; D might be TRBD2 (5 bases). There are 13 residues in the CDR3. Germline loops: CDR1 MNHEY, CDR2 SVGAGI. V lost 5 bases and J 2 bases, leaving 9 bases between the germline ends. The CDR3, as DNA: TGTGCCAGCAGTAGGACTCGGCAAGAGACCCAGTACTTC. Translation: CASSRTRQETQYF.

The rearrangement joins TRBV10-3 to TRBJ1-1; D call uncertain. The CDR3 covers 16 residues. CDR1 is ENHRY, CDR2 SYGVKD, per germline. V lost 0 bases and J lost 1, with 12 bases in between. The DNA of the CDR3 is TGTGCCATCAGTGAGTCGAATAGGGAGGAGAACACTGAAGCTTTCTTT. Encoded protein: CAISESNREENTEAFF.

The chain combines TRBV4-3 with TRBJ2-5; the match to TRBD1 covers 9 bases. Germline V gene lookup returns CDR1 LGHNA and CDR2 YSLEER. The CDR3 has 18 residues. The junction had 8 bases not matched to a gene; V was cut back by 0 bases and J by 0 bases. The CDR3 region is CASSQDVTGGLYQETQYF. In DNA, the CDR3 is TGCGCCAGCAGCCAAGATGTGACAGGGGGTCTGTACCAAGAGACCCAGTACTTC.

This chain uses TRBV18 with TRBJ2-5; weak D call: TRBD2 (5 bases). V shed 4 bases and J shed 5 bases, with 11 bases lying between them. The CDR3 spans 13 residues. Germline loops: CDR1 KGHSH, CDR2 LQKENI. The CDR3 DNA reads TGTGCCAGCTCACTTGGTAGGGAGGAGACCCAGTACTTC. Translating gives CASSLGREETQYF.

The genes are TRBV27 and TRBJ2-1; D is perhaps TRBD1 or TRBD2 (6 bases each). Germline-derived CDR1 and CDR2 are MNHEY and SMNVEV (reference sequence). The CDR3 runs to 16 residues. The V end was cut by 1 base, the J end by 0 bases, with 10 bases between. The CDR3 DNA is TGTGCCAGCAGTTTATGGGGGCGGGGCTCCTACAATGAGCAGTTCTTC. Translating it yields CASSLWGRGSYNEQFF.

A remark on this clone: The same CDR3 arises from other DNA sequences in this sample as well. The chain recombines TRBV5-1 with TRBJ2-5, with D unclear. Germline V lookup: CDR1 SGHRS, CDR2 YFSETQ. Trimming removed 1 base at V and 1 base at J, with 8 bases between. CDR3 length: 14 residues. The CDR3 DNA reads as TGCGCCAGCAGCTTGCGGACGGTCCAAGAGACCCAGTACTTC. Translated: CASSLRTVQETQYF.

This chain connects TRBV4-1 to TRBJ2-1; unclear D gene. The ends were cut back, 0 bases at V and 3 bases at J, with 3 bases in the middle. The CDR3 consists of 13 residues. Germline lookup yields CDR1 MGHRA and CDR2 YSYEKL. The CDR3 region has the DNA TGCGCCAGCAGCCAAGACAACTACAATGAGCAGTTCTTC. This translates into CASSQDNYNEQFF.

For the CDR3, the DNA is TGCGCCAGCAGCTTGGACCTCCTGGGCGCGGACTATGGCTACACCTTC. The encoded protein is CASSLDLLGADYGYTF. V and J are TRBV5-1 and TRBJ1-2; D remains ambiguous. Germline V gene lookup returns CDR1 SGHRS and CDR2 YFSETQ. The CDR3 runs to 16 residues. Trimming stripped 0 bases from V and 3 bases from J, with 15 bases between.

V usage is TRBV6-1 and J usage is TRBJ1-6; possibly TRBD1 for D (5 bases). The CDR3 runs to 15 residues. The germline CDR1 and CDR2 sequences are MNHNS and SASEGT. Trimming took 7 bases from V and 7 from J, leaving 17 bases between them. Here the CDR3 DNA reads TGTGCCAGCACCAGCCCCGGGGGAGTCAATTCACCCCTCCACTTT. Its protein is CASTSPGGVNSPLHF.

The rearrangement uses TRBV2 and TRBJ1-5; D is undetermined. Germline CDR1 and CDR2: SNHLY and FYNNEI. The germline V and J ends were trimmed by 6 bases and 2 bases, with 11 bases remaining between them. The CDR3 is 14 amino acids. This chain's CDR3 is CASRGLEGNQPQHF. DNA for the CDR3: TGTGCCAGCAGGGGCCTAGAGGGCAATCAGCCCCAGCATTTT. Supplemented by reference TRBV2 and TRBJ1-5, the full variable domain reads EPEVTQTPSHQVTQMGQEVILRCVPISNHLYFYWYRQILGQKVEFLVSFYNNEISEKSEIFDDQFSVERPDGSNFTLKIRSTKLEDSAMYFCASRGLEGNQPQHFGDGTRLSIL.

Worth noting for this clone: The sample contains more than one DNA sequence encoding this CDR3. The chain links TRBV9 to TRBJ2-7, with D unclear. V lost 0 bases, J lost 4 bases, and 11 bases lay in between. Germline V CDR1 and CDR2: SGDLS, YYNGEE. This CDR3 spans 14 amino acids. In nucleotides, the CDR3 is TGTGCCAGCAGCGTAGACCTAGGTCGATACGAGCAGTACTTC. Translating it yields CASSVDLGRYEQYF.

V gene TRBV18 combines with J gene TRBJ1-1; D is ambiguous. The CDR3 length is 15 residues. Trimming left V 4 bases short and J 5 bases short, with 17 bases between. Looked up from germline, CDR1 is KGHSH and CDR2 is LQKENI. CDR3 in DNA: TGTGCCAGCTCACGCCCTGGGTCAGGTTCGACTGAAGCTTTCTTT. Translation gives CASSRPGSGSTEAFF.

The CDR3 DNA reads as TGTGCCAGCAGCTTAGGGGGGCGTAGCACAGATACGCAGTATTTT. Protein sequence: CASSLGGRSTDTQYF. The gene calls are TRBV11-2 and TRBJ2-3; D possibly corresponds to TRBD1 (6 bases). The germline V and J ends were trimmed by 1 base and 0 bases, with 8 bases remaining between them. CDR1 is SGHAT, CDR2 FQNNGV, per germline. This CDR3 is 15 amino acids long.

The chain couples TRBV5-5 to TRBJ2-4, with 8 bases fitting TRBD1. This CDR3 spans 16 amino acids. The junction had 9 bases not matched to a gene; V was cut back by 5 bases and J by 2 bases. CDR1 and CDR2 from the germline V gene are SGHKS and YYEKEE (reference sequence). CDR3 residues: CASSYSQGATKNIQYF. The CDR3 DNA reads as TGTGCCAGCAGTTATTCCCAGGGGGCAACCAAAAACATTCAGTACTTC. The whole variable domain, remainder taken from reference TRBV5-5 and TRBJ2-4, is DAGVTQSPTHLIKTRGQQVTLRCSPISGHKSVSWYQQVLGQGPQFIFQYYEKEERGRGNFPDRFSARQFPNYSSELNVNALLLGDSALYLCASSYSQGATKNIQYFGAGTRLSVL.

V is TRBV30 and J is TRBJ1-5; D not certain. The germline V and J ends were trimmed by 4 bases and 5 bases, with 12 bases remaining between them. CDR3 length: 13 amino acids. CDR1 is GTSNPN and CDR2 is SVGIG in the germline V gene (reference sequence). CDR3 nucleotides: TGTGCCTGGAACGGGCAGGCGGATCAGCCCCAGCATTTT. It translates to CAWNGQADQPQHF.

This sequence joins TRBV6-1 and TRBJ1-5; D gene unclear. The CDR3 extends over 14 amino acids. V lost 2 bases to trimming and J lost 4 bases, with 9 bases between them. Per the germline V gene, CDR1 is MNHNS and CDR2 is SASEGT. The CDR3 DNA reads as TGTGCCAGCAGTGAATCCCCTTTTAATCAGCCCCAGCATTTT. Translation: CASSESPFNQPQHF.

CDR3 coding DNA: TGTGCCTGGAGTCGGTCCCCTGAAAAACTGTTTTTT. It codes for CAWSRSPEKLFF. This chain connects TRBV30 to TRBJ1-4; no clear D. This CDR3 has 12 amino acids. Trimming removed 2 bases at V and 7 bases at J, with 8 bases between. In germline, CDR1 is GTSNPN, CDR2 SVGIG (reference sequence). Supplemented by reference TRBV30 and TRBJ1-4, the full variable domain reads SQTIHQWPATLVQPVGSPLSLECTVEGTSNPNLYWYRQAAGRGLQLLFYSVGIGQISSEVPQNLSASRPQDRQFILSSKKLLLSDSGFYLCAWSRSPEKLFFGSGTQLSVL.

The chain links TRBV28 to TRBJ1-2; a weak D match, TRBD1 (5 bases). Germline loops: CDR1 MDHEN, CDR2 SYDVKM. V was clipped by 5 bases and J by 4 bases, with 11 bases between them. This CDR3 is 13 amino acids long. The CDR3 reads CASSPPGGYGYTF. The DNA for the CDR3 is TGTGCCAGCAGTCCACCCGGGGGCTATGGCTACACCTTC.

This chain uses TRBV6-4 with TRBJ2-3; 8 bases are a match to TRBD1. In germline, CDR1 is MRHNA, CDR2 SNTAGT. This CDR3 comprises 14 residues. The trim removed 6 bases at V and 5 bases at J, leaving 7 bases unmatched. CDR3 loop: CASSLDRGGDTQYF. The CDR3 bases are TGTGCCAGCAGCCTAGACAGGGGAGGAGATACGCAGTATTTT.

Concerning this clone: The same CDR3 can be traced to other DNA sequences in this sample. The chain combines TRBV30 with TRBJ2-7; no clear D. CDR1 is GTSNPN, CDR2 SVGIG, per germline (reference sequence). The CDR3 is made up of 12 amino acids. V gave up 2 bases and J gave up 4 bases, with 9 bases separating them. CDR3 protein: CAWSPTPYEQYF. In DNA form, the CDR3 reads TGTGCCTGGAGTCCGACACCATACGAGCAGTACTTC.

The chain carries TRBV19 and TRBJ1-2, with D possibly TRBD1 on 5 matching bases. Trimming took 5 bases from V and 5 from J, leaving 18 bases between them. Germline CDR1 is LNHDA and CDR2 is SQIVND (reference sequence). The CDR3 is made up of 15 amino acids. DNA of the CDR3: TGTGCCAGTAGTGAGGGACCGCTCTTGGTTTATGGCTACACCTTC. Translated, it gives CASSEGPLLVYGYTF.

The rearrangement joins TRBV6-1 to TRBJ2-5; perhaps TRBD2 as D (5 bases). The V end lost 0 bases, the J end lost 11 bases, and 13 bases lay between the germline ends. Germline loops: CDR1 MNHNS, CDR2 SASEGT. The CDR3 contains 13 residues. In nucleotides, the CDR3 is TGTGCCAGCAGTGAAGCGAGGCTAGCTGGGCAGTACTTC. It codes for CASSEARLAGQYF.

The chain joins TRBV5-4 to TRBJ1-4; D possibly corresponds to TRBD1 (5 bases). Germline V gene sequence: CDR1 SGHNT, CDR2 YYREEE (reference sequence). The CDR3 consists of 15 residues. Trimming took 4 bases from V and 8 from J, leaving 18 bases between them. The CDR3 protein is CASSPGGEIREKLFF. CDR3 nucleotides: TGTGCCAGCAGCCCGGGGGGGGAGATCCGGGAAAAACTGTTTTTT.